A single sample gave rise to the 26 T cell receptor beta chains below, sequenced in a study of shared clonotypes between healthy human individuals. Some clones are missing from TCRdb's copy, which holds only in-frame ones; the method was immunoSEQ multiplex PCR. The data contain about 2.4 million clones, roughly 93% of them seen just once; the ten biggest clones take up about 0.34%. What was sequenced was naive CD4+ T cells from PBMCs. Subset: CD45RA+ positively selected. The receptors stem from a man aged 18 to 29 in good health. Some clones in this sample may be carry-over from other donors' samples.

The chain carries TRBV4-1 and TRBJ2-7, with TRBD2 identical over 14 bases. V trimming: 4 bases; J trimming: 4 bases; junction bases outside the gene matches: 0. The CDR3 totals 14 residues. Germline values: CDR1 MGHRA, CDR2 YSYEKL. The CDR3 bases are TGCGCCAGCAGCCGACTAGCGGGAGGGTACGAGCAGTACTTC. This encodes CASSRLAGGYEQYF.

This clone appeared once. The genes are TRBV21-1 and TRBJ1-2; TRBD1 was called by the table and not checked on the DNA. TRBV21-1 represents a pseudogene. The CDR3 totals 17 residues. CDR3 nucleotide sequence: TGTGCCAGCAGCAACAGTTTTACAGGGGGACGATCGTGGGGCTACACCTTC. It encodes CASSNSFTGGRSWGYTF.

The rearrangement links TRBV6-5 to TRBJ1-1; D ambiguous. Germline V gene lookup returns CDR1 MNHEY and CDR2 SVGAGI. The CDR3 sequence is 15 residues long. Trimming cost V 2 bases and J 0 bases, with 10 bases left between them. This chain's CDR3 is CASSYNGDMNTEAFF. CDR3 sequence (DNA): TGTGCCAGCAGTTACAACGGCGACATGAACACTGAAGCTTTCTTT.

This clone has just one count. The CDR3 loop reads CASSLDSDSYEQYF. DNA of the CDR3: TGTGCCAGCTCACTCGACAGCGATTCCTACGAGCAGTACTTC. The J gene is TRBJ2-7, the V gene TRBV18; TRBD1 is a possible D gene (5 bases). Trimming stripped 4 bases from V and 1 base from J, with 11 bases between. Germline assignment: CDR1 KGHSH and CDR2 LQKENI. CDR3 length: 14 amino acids.

The chain carries TRBV7-2 and TRBJ2-7; 7 nucleotides agree with TRBD2. This CDR3 comprises 14 residues. V shed 5 bases, J shed 6 bases, and the junction held 10 bases outside the gene matches. Per germline, CDR1 SGHTA and CDR2 FQGNSA. The CDR3 nucleotides read TGTGCCAGCAGCCAAGGTTCTTGGGGGGGCGAGCAGTACTTC. As protein: CASSQGSWGGEQYF.

The chain recombines TRBV4-1 with TRBJ2-1, with TRBD2 identical over 9 bases. V shed 4 bases, J shed 9 bases, and the junction held 13 bases outside the gene matches. The germline CDR1 and CDR2 sequences are MGHRA and YSYEKL. The CDR3 extends over 16 amino acids. Written as DNA, the CDR3 is TGCGCCAGCAGCCGAGCCTCAATAGCGGGAGTCCTTGAGCAGTTCTTC. Translating gives CASSRASIAGVLEQFF.

The V and J genes are TRBV5-4 and TRBJ2-1; 8 nucleotides align to TRBD2. Germline trimming cut 5 bases from V and 6 bases from J; bases unmatched to any gene: 4. The CDR3 spans 13 residues. Germline CDR1 and CDR2: SGHNT and YYREEE (reference sequence). The CDR3 nucleotides read TGTGCCAGCAGAAACGGGACTAGCAATGAGCAGTTCTTC. Protein product: CASRNGTSNEQFF.

Worth noting for this clone: This same CDR3 is encoded by further DNA sequences in the sample. The chain is built from TRBV29-1 and TRBJ1-1; TRBD1 is a possible D gene (6 bases). Looked up from germline, CDR1 is SQVTM and CDR2 is ANQGSEA. The CDR3 is 13 amino acids. Trimming took 1 base from V and 1 from J, leaving 7 bases between them. CDR3 amino acids: CSVEGGQNTEAFF. Written as DNA, the CDR3 is TGCAGCGTTGAAGGGGGACAGAACACTGAAGCTTTCTTT.

V usage is TRBV9 and J usage is TRBJ2-7; D is unclear. This CDR3 has 15 amino acids. With 2 bases removed from V and 3 bases from J, the gap between germline ends came to 15 bases. Germline loops: CDR1 SGDLS, CDR2 YYNGEE. The CDR3 DNA reads as TGTGCCAGCAGCGTCGGGCCTATGGGCCACTACGAGCAGTACTTC. Translating it yields CASSVGPMGHYEQYF.

The chain couples TRBV28 to TRBJ2-7; 9 nucleotides line up with TRBD2. Germline assignment: CDR1 MDHEN and CDR2 SYDVKM. This CDR3 is 16 amino acids long. With V trimmed by 7 bases and J by 5 bases, 15 bases remained unmatched. CDR3 DNA: TGTGCCAGCAAGACTATCCGGCTAGCGGGACTACACGAGCAGTACTTC. Translation: CASKTIRLAGLHEQYF.

The gene calls are TRBV6-1 and TRBJ2-3; perhaps D is TRBD1 or TRBD2 (5 bases each). The CDR3 contains 14 residues. Germline-derived CDR1 and CDR2 are MNHNS and SASEGT. V was pared by 5 bases and J by 0 bases, with 9 bases between. The CDR3 DNA follows: TGTGCCAGCAGTCGGGGCGGGAGCACAGATACGCAGTATTTT. Its translation: CASSRGGSTDTQYF.

The chain combines TRBV21-1 with TRBJ2-5. TRBV21-1 is noted as a pseudogene. This CDR3 is built from 16 residues. The DNA for the CDR3 is TGTGCCAGCAGCAAATTCGGTCACGGCTTAATGGAGACCCAGTACTTC. The encoded protein is CASSKFGHGLMETQYF.

This chain connects TRBV5-1 to TRBJ2-2; 8 bases align to TRBD2. The CDR3 is 15 amino acids. Germline CDR1 reads SGHRS; CDR2 reads YFSETQ. The V and J ends lost 4 bases and 2 bases, in that order; junction bases with no gene match: 4. CDR3 amino acids: CASSDTSGNTGELFF. The CDR3 bases are TGCGCCAGCAGCGATACTAGCGGTAACACCGGGGAGCTGTTTTTT.

This clone was seen just once. This chain uses TRBV9 with TRBJ1-1; TRBD1 might be the D (6 bases). Germline CDR1 and CDR2: SGDLS and YYNGEE. The CDR3 contains 14 residues. Trimming removed 3 bases at V and 4 bases at J, with 13 bases between. DNA for the CDR3: TGTGCCAGCAGCGGGCAAACAGGGTTCACTGAAGCTTTCTTT. Translating it yields CASSGQTGFTEAFF.

The chain uses TRBV28 and TRBJ2-7; D ambiguous. The CDR3 is made up of 13 amino acids. CDR1 is MDHEN, CDR2 SYDVKM, per germline. V was pared by 3 bases and J by 5 bases, with 11 bases between. The CDR3 loop reads CASSFAQENEQYF. The CDR3 nucleotides read TGTGCCAGCAGTTTTGCTCAGGAGAACGAGCAGTACTTC.

J is TRBJ2-3 and V is TRBV7-8; 15 nucleotides align to TRBD2. With 2 bases clipped from V and 5 bases from J, the junction kept 5 bases outside the gene matches. Germline V gene sequence: CDR1 SGHVS, CDR2 FQNEAQ. The CDR3 runs 17 residues. The CDR3 region is CASSLRRTSGRGDTQYF. The CDR3 DNA is TGTGCCAGCAGCTTACGGAGGACTAGCGGGAGGGGAGATACGCAGTATTTT.

The chain couples TRBV4-3 to TRBJ2-7, with D perhaps assigned TRBD1 or TRBD2 (6 bases each). With 4 bases removed from V and 0 bases from J, the gap between germline ends came to 25 bases. CDR1 and CDR2 from the germline V gene are LGHNA and YSLEER. The CDR3 extends over 19 amino acids. CDR3 DNA: TGCGCCAGCAGCCCGAGGGGGGCGTTCGAGGGCGGGAACTCCTACGAGCAGTACTTC. Translating it yields CASSPRGAFEGGNSYEQYF.

V gene TRBV7-9 combines with J gene TRBJ2-5; TRBD1 or TRBD2 may be the D gene (5 bases each). The J call is uncertain, as TRBJ2-7 better fits the DNA end. The CDR3 sequence is 15 residues long. CDR1 and CDR2 (germline): SEHNR, FQNEAQ (reference sequence). CDR3 sequence reads: CASSPLGTVSYEQYF. Written as DNA, the CDR3 is TGTGCCAGCAGCCCCCTCGGGACGGTATCCTACGAGCAGTACTTC.

The J gene is TRBJ1-1, the V gene TRBV19; D is ambiguous. The germline gives CDR1 LNHDA, CDR2 SQIVND (reference sequence). The CDR3 length is 14 residues. Trimming cost V 6 bases and J 0 bases, with 11 bases left between them. The CDR3, as DNA: TGTGCCAGTAGGGGGTGGACGGTGAACACTGAAGCTTTCTTT. As protein: CASRGWTVNTEAFF.

This rearrangement joins TRBV28 to TRBJ1-4; D perhaps matches TRBD1 (5 bases). Germline V gene data show CDR1 as MDHEN and CDR2 as SYDVKM. The CDR3 loop spans 15 amino acids. Trimming removed 7 bases from V and 2 bases from J, with 14 bases in between. The CDR3 sequence: CASTPVGVTNEKLFF. CDR3 nucleotide sequence: TGTGCCAGCACGCCCGTGGGGGTTACTAATGAAAAACTGTTTTTT.

The chain carries TRBV14 and TRBJ2-7; possible D gene TRBD1, 6 bases. Germline loops: CDR1 SGHDN, CDR2 FVKESK. CDR3 size: 17 residues. Trimming took off 5 bases at V and 1 base at J, with 21 bases between the two ends. The DNA for the CDR3 is TGTGCCAGCAGCGCCAGGGTGATTTGGGGGCAGTCCTACGAGCAGTACTTC. Encoded protein: CASSARVIWGQSYEQYF. Variable domain in full (rest from reference TRBV14 and TRBJ2-7): EAGVTQFPSHSVIEKGQTVTLRCDPISGHDNLYWYRRVMGKEIKFLLHFVKESKQDESGMPNNRFLAERTGGTYSTLKVQPAELEDSGVYFCASSARVIWGQSYEQYFGPGTRLTVT.

V and J are TRBV28 and TRBJ2-3, with 9 bases fitting TRBD1. CDR3 length equals 16 residues. Germline V gene lookup returns CDR1 MDHEN and CDR2 SYDVKM. V was pared by 6 bases and J by 3 bases, with 10 bases of the junction left unmatched. In nucleotides, the CDR3 is TGTGCCAGCAGAGACGTGGGGACAGGGTGGACAGATACGCAGTATTTT. Translating it yields CASRDVGTGWTDTQYF.

The V gene is TRBV29-1, the J gene TRBJ1-3; D remains unclear. Germline V CDR1 and CDR2: SQVTM, ANQGSEA. This CDR3 has 16 residues. The germline V and J ends were trimmed by 7 bases and 0 bases, with 19 bases remaining between them. The CDR3, as DNA: TGCAGCGCTACCGCGTGGGCCGACAACTCTGGAAACACCATATATTTT. Protein product: CSATAWADNSGNTIYF.

This rearrangement joins TRBV5-1 to TRBJ2-3, with TRBD2 as a possible D gene (7 bases). This CDR3 contains 16 residues. CDR1 and CDR2 from the germline V gene are SGHRS and YFSETQ. V dropped 2 bases and J dropped 6 bases, with 19 bases sitting between them. The DNA of the CDR3 is TGCGCCAGCAGCTTATCCCGGGGGGCAGGGACGGATACGCAGTATTTT. This translates into CASSLSRGAGTDTQYF.

This clone was detected a few times. V gene TRBV5-1 combines with J gene TRBJ2-7; 7 bases are shared with TRBD2. The CDR3 is 16 residues long. V gave up 0 bases and J gave up 4 bases; unmatched junction bases: 10. The V gene's germline CDR1 is SGHRS and CDR2 YFSETQ. The CDR3 loop reads CASSLGGAGAQYEQYF. DNA for the CDR3: TGCGCCAGCAGCTTGGGAGGGGCGGGAGCGCAATACGAGCAGTACTTC.

The chain recombines TRBV4-2 with TRBJ1-4; 9 positions agree with TRBD1. CDR3 length: 16 amino acids. Per the germline V gene, CDR1 is LGHNA and CDR2 is YNFKEQ. V dropped 4 bases and J dropped 5; count of bases not matched to a gene: 8. This chain's CDR3 is CASSPGHGTGNEKLFF. For the CDR3, the DNA is TGTGCCAGCAGCCCAGGCCATGGGACAGGGAATGAAAAACTGTTTTTT.